These 27 T cell receptor beta chains were all obtained from the same sample, sequenced in a study of OX40 agonist ivuxolimab in advanced cancers. Sequenced by immunoSEQ multiplex PCR; TCRdb stores in-frame clones only, minus some. The sample lists around 76,000 clones; about nine tenths were seen once. The input for sequencing was CD4+ or CD8+ T cells sorted from blood, taken in a trial of the OX40 agonist ivuxolimab. The receptors come from an adult with an advanced solid tumor such as melanoma, head and neck, liver or kidney cancer.

The chain joins TRBV5-1 to TRBJ1-4; no reliable D call. V lost 0 bases and J lost 0, with 6 bases in between. CDR1 is SGHRS and CDR2 is YFSETQ in the germline V gene. CDR3 size: 15 residues. The CDR3 sequence: CASSLVETTNEKLFF. The CDR3 DNA reads TGCGCCAGCAGCTTGGTCGAAACAACTAATGAAAAACTGTTTTTT. The full variable domain, rest sourced from reference TRBV5-1 and TRBJ1-4, is KAGVTQTPRYLIKTRGQQVTLSCSPISGHRSVSWYQQTPGQGLQFLFEYFSETQRNKGNFPGRFSGRQFSNSRSEMNVSTLELGDSALYLCASSLVETTNEKLFFGSGTQLSVL.

The chain recombines TRBV15 with TRBJ2-7, with 7 bases that match TRBD2. The CDR3 is 16 residues long. Trimming took 1 base from V and 6 from J; bases not matched to a gene: 12. Germline CDR1 reads LNHNV; CDR2 reads YYDKDF (reference sequence). The CDR3 loop is CATSRGGGTAFSEQYF. CDR3 in DNA: TGTGCCACCAGCAGAGGGGGGGGGACGGCCTTTTCCGAGCAGTACTTC.

J is TRBJ1-5 and V is TRBV6-1; D call uncertain. Deletions cut 7 bases from V and 5 bases from J, with 12 bases between. The CDR3 has 13 residues. The germline CDR1 and CDR2 sequences are MNHNS and SASEGT. CDR3 coding DNA: TGTGCCAGCAATAACGCAGATCATCAGCCCCAGCATTTT. As protein: CASNNADHQPQHF.

The chain links TRBV30 to TRBJ1-3; the D gene is possibly TRBD1 (5 bases). Trimming took 5 bases from V and 4 from J, leaving 15 bases between them. CDR3 length: 14 amino acids. In germline, CDR1 is GTSNPN, CDR2 SVGIG (reference sequence). The CDR3 nucleotides are TGTGCCTGGCGGCGGGGGGTCGACGGAAACACCATATATTTT. It is translated as CAWRRGVDGNTIYF. Complete variable domain (other parts from reference TRBV30 and TRBJ1-3): SQTIHQWPATLVQPVGSPLSLECTVEGTSNPNLYWYRQAAGRGLQLLFYSVGIGQISSEVPQNLSASRPQDRQFILSSKKLLLSDSGFYLCAWRRGVDGNTIYFGEGSWLTVV.

This clone was detected a few times. V is TRBV2 and J is TRBJ2-3, with TRBD2 matching 12 bases. This CDR3 region has 15 residues. The germline gives CDR1 SNHLY, CDR2 FYNNEI. J gave up 3 bases and V 5 bases, and 3 bases lay outside the gene matches. The CDR3 sequence: CASSQGLAGTDTQYF. The CDR3 DNA is TGTGCCAGCAGTCAAGGACTAGCGGGAACAGATACGCAGTATTTT.

This clone was found a few times. The genes are TRBV4-2 and TRBJ1-5; D is perhaps TRBD1 (6 bases). Germline CDR1 and CDR2: LGHNA and YNFKEQ. V was clipped by 0 bases and J by 11 bases, with 11 bases between them. The CDR3 has 13 residues. CDR3 protein: CASSQEGQKAQHF. The CDR3, as DNA: TGTGCCAGCAGCCAAGAAGGACAGAAGGCCCAGCATTTT.

J is TRBJ1-5 and V is TRBV6-1; TRBD1 is a possible D gene (5 bases). The CDR3 spans 14 residues. With 4 bases removed from V and 3 bases from J, the gap between germline ends came to 10 bases. Germline V CDR1 and CDR2: MNHNS, SASEGT. This CDR3 is CASSGGLNNQPQHF. The DNA of the CDR3 is TGTGCCAGCAGTGGGGGACTCAACAATCAGCCCCAGCATTTT.

This rearrangement joins TRBV2 to TRBJ1-5; D is unclear. CDR1 is SNHLY and CDR2 is FYNNEI in the germline V gene. V dropped 4 bases and J dropped 10 bases, with 14 bases sitting between them. The CDR3 covers 13 residues. The CDR3 protein is CASSGRGYEPQHF. CDR3 nucleotide sequence: TGTGCCAGCAGTGGTCGGGGTTATGAACCCCAGCATTTT.

The gene calls are TRBV5-8 and TRBJ1-6; 7 bases align to TRBD1. The J segment lost 5 bases and the V segment lost 4 bases, leaving 12 bases of the junction unmatched. Germline V CDR1 and CDR2: SGHTS, YDEGEE. This CDR3 has 17 amino acids. The CDR3 here is CASSQVPTGANNSPLHF. In DNA form, the CDR3 reads TGTGCCAGCAGCCAAGTACCCACAGGGGCTAATAATTCACCCCTCCACTTT.

This rearrangement joins TRBV5-1 to TRBJ2-5; TRBD1 or TRBD2 may be the D gene (5 bases each). V gave up 2 bases and J gave up 3 bases, with 14 bases separating them. The V gene's germline CDR1 is SGHRS and CDR2 YFSETQ. This CDR3 contains 15 residues. CDR3 in amino acids: CASSFQGRGEETQYF. In DNA form, the CDR3 reads TGCGCCAGCAGCTTTCAAGGCCGAGGGGAAGAGACCCAGTACTTC.

This clone was found a few times. V and J are TRBV19 and TRBJ2-2, with 9 bases fitting TRBD1. V was pared by 10 bases and J by 4 bases, with 10 bases of the junction left unmatched. The CDR3 contains 15 residues. CDR1 and CDR2 from the germline V gene are LNHDA and SQIVND (reference sequence). The CDR3 nucleotides read TGTGCCACACAAACCGGGACAGGGACCACCGGGGAGCTGTTTTTT. Protein sequence: CATQTGTGTTGELFF.

The V call is TRBV4-2, the J call TRBJ2-7; D possibly uses TRBD1 or TRBD2 (6 bases each). CDR1 LGHNA and CDR2 YNFKEQ come from the germline V gene. This CDR3 is 14 amino acids long. The ends were cut back, 1 base at V and 2 bases at J, with 9 bases in the middle. The CDR3 bases are TGTGCCAGCAGCCAAGCGGGGGCCACCTACGAGCAGTACTTC. This encodes CASSQAGATYEQYF.

J is TRBJ2-7 and V is TRBV7-2, with a tentative D call TRBD2 (6 bases). The germline V and J ends were trimmed by 2 bases and 7 bases, with 15 bases remaining between them. The CDR3 spans 14 residues. In germline, CDR1 is SGHTA, CDR2 FQGNSA. CDR3 sequence: CASSLSRGDGEQYF. The CDR3 coding sequence is TGTGCCAGCAGCTTATCCCGCGGGGACGGGGAGCAGTACTTC.

V and J are TRBV7-3 and TRBJ2-2; 8 nucleotides align to TRBD1. J lost 6 bases, V lost 2 bases, and 8 bases had no gene match. The CDR3 totals 16 residues. Germline lookup yields CDR1 SGHTA and CDR2 FQGTGA. CDR3 loop: CASSLFGQGNSGELFF. The CDR3 DNA is TGTGCCAGCAGCTTATTCGGACAGGGAAACTCCGGGGAGCTGTTTTTT.

DNA of the CDR3: TGCGCCAGCAGCTTGGTCGTGGGCACAGATACGCAGTATTTT. It yields the protein CASSLVVGTDTQYF. This rearrangement joins TRBV5-1 to TRBJ2-3; no clear D gene. The germline V gene has CDR1 SGHRS and CDR2 YFSETQ. The V end was cut by 0 bases, the J end by 1 base, with 6 bases between. This CDR3 has 14 residues. Full variable domain (remainder filled in from reference TRBV5-1 and TRBJ2-3): KAGVTQTPRYLIKTRGQQVTLSCSPISGHRSVSWYQQTPGQGLQFLFEYFSETQRNKGNFPGRFSGRQFSNSRSEMNVSTLELGDSALYLCASSLVVGTDTQYFGPGTRLTVL.

V usage is TRBV4-3 and J usage is TRBJ1-2, with no clear D. V was cut by 1 base and J by 8 bases, with 8 bases left in between. Looked up from germline, CDR1 is LGHNA and CDR2 is YSLEER. The CDR3 is 12 amino acids. In nucleotides, the CDR3 is TGCGCCAGCAGCCAAGGGTCTCAGGGCTACACCTTC. Protein: CASSQGSQGYTF.

This clone is a singleton in its sample. The chain joins TRBV19 to TRBJ1-2; D ambiguous. Germline V gives CDR1 LNHDA, CDR2 SQIVND (reference sequence). V was shortened by 0 bases and J by 4 bases, with 12 bases between the two germline ends. CDR3 length: 15 amino acids. The CDR3 region is CASSIEWAYSYGYTF. The CDR3 DNA follows: TGTGCCAGTAGTATAGAATGGGCGTATTCCTATGGCTACACCTTC.

The chain links TRBV11-2 to TRBJ2-3; unclear D gene. This CDR3 is 13 amino acids long. V gave up 6 bases and J gave up 9 bases, with 16 bases separating them. The germline gives CDR1 SGHAT, CDR2 FQNNGV. The CDR3, as DNA: TGTGCCAGCAGTCAGAGCTCGAGACACACGCAGTATTTT. Its translation is CASSQSSRHTQYF.

V is TRBV4-2 and J is TRBJ2-7; 9 bases line up with TRBD1. CDR3 length equals 14 residues. Germline CDR1 reads LGHNA; CDR2 reads YNFKEQ. V dropped 1 base and J dropped 5; count of bases not matched to a gene: 3. CDR3 amino acids: CASSQATGGDEQYF. The DNA for the CDR3 is TGTGCCAGCAGCCAAGCGACAGGGGGGGACGAGCAGTACTTC.

V usage is TRBV2 and J usage is TRBJ1-2; D not certain. The CDR3 has 14 amino acids. CDR1 SNHLY and CDR2 FYNNEI come from the germline V gene. Trimming pared 1 base from V and 0 bases from J, leaving 6 bases between. The CDR3 sequence: CASSEGGTNYGYTF. The CDR3 bases are TGTGCCAGCAGTGAAGGGGGTACTAACTATGGCTACACCTTC.

The CDR3 is CASSYSPRGSNQPQHF. CDR3 sequence (DNA): TGTGCCAGCAGTTACTCCCCCAGGGGTAGCAATCAGCCCCAGCATTTT. V usage is TRBV6-5 and J usage is TRBJ1-5, with D maybe TRBD1 (6 bases). V lost 0 bases to trimming and J lost 0 bases, with 9 bases between them. CDR1 is MNHEY, CDR2 SVGAGI, per germline. The CDR3 contains 16 residues.

The V and J genes are TRBV5-1 and TRBJ1-4; TRBD1 matches 10 bases. The CDR3 has 14 amino acids. Germline trimming cut 4 bases from V and 7 bases from J; bases unmatched to any gene: 4. Germline V gene data show CDR1 as SGHRS and CDR2 as YFSETQ. The CDR3 region has the DNA TGCGCCAGCAGCCAAGACAGGGGGCTTGAAAAACTGTTTTTT. This gives the protein CASSQDRGLEKLFF.

This chain connects TRBV5-6 to TRBJ1-2, with D tentatively TRBD1 (6 bases). The CDR3 length is 14 residues. Germline CDR1 and CDR2: SGHDT and YYEEEE. Trimming cost V 0 bases and J 4 bases, with 10 bases left between them. The CDR3 here is CASSLARGTYGYTF. The CDR3 DNA follows: TGTGCCAGCAGCTTGGCGAGGGGGACCTATGGCTACACCTTC.

The chain carries TRBV4-3 and TRBJ2-2; D is unclear. The germline gives CDR1 LGHNA, CDR2 YSLEER. This CDR3 region has 18 residues. V lost 0 bases and J lost 0, with 14 bases in between. CDR3 bases: TGCGCCAGCAGCCAAGAAGTAGGCGGCGGAGCGAACACCGGGGAGCTGTTTTTT. It translates to CASSQEVGGGANTGELFF.

The count of this clone is one. The V and J genes are TRBV9 and TRBJ1-6, with 8 bases fitting TRBD1. Germline CDR1 is SGDLS and CDR2 is YYNGEE. Trimming cost V 5 bases and J 6 bases; bases outside gene matches: 7. This CDR3 is 15 amino acids long. CDR3 loop: CASRFGTGGNSPLHF. In nucleotides, the CDR3 is TGTGCCAGCAGATTCGGGACAGGCGGTAATTCACCCCTCCACTTT.

V usage is TRBV6-1 and J usage is TRBJ2-7; D not certain. This CDR3 has 12 residues. Looked up from germline, CDR1 is MNHNS and CDR2 is SASEGT. Trimming shortened V by 1 base and J by 3 bases, and 4 bases separated the two germline ends. As DNA, the CDR3 is TGTGCCAGCAGTGAAGAGGTCTACGAGCAGTACTTC. The encoded protein is CASSEEVYEQYF.

The chain couples TRBV30 to TRBJ1-6; 7 nucleotides match TRBD1. The CDR3 spans 13 residues. V gave up 2 bases and J gave up 7 bases; unmatched junction bases: 2. CDR1 is GTSNPN and CDR2 is SVGIG in the germline V gene (reference sequence). The CDR3 DNA sequence: TGTGCCTGGAGTACAGGGGAAAATTCACCCCTCCACTTT. It translates to CAWSTGENSPLHF. The full variable domain, with the rest looked up from reference TRBV30 and TRBJ1-6, is SQTIHQWPATLVQPVGSPLSLECTVEGTSNPNLYWYRQAAGRGLQLLFYSVGIGQISSEVPQNLSASRPQDRQFILSSKKLLLSDSGFYLCAWSTGENSPLHFGNGTRLTVT.